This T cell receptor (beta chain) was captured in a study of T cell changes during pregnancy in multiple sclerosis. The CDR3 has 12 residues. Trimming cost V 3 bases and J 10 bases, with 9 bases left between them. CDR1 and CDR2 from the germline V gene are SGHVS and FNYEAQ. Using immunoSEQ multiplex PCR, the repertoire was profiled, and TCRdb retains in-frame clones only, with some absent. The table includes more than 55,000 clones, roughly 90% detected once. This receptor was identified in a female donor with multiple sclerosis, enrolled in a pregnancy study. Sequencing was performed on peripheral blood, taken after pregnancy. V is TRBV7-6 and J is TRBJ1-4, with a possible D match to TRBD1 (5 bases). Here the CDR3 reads CASSFQGAKLFF. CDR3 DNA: TGTGCCAGCAGCTTCCAGGGCGCAAAACTGTTTTTT.